The 31 T cell receptor beta chains in this list originate from one sample, sequenced in a study of T cells in Graves' hyperthyroidism and ophthalmopathy (dated by TCRdb to about 2019). Library preparation used multiplex PCR. This sample was sequenced with an Illumina HiSeq 2000. The TCR beta CDR3 regions were amplified from the RNA transcripts. A first-round RT-PCR of the TCR CDR3 used the HTBI primer set with the Qiagen OneStep RT-PCR kit. TCRdb redid the processing of the public reads, applying fastp at Q25 and MiXCR, and retained in-frame beta chains. When rows share a CDR3 protein, they turn into one entry using the most common DNA and genes. For this sample there are more than 500,000 distinct CDR3 sequences; 46% appear just once. The top ten constitute 44% of the sample. Sequenced sample: peripheral blood or thyroid tissue (not recorded which). All receptors come from an adult woman with Graves' disease, either hyperthyroidism or ophthalmopathy (not recorded which).

As regards this clonotype: One end of the junction fails to match germline, which may point to a read error. The rearrangement joins TRBV10-3 to TRBJ2-5; 9 positions agree with TRBD1. The CDR3 extends over 13 amino acids. Germline CDR1 ENHRY, CDR2 SYGVKD. The CDR3 sequence: CASSWDRAETQYF. The CDR3, as DNA: TGTGCCAGCAGTTGGGACAGGGCCGAGACCCAGTACTTC.

The chain combines TRBV25-1 with TRBJ2-7; D might be TRBD1 (6 bases). Germline-derived CDR1 and CDR2 are MGHDK and SYGVNS. This CDR3 comprises 11 residues. Written as DNA, the CDR3 is TGTGCAACCGGGACAACGTACGAGCAGTACTTC. Its translation: CATGTTYEQYF.

The chain employs TRBV5-1 and TRBJ2-5, with a weak D call TRBD2 (5 bases). Germline V lookup: CDR1 SGHRS, CDR2 YFSETQ. V dropped 3 bases and J dropped 11 bases, with 23 bases sitting between them. This CDR3 contains 15 residues. The DNA of the CDR3 is TGCGCCAGCAGCTGGGGTGCTAGCAGGAGTGGTGAGCAGTACTTC. This sequence encodes CASSWGASRSGEQYF.

The rearrangement joins TRBV11-2 to TRBJ2-2; TRBD1 might be the D (5 bases). The CDR3 is 16 amino acids. CDR1 SGHAT and CDR2 FQNNGV come from the germline V gene. Deletions cut 1 base from V and 0 bases from J, with 9 bases between. CDR3 protein: CASSLGGPSNTGELFF. Here the CDR3 DNA reads TGTGCCAGCAGCTTAGGGGGCCCTTCGAACACCGGGGAGCTGTTTTTT.

The CDR3 region is CASSLVTQETQYF. As DNA, the CDR3 is TGTGCCAGCAGCTTGGTAACGCAAGAGACCCAGTACTTC. The chain has TRBV11-2 and TRBJ2-5, with D unclear. CDR3 length: 13 residues. V lost 3 bases and J lost 2, with 7 bases in between. The germline gives CDR1 SGHAT, CDR2 FQNNGV.

This clonotype appeared once. This rearrangement joins TRBV24-1 to TRBJ1-2, with D possibly TRBD1 on 5 matching bases. The V gene's germline CDR1 is KGHDR and CDR2 SFDVKD. Trimming shortened V by 10 bases and J by 8 bases, and 19 bases separated the two germline ends. The CDR3 extends over 13 amino acids. The CDR3 region is CATRTGASGGYTF. The CDR3 DNA follows: TGTGCCACACGAACCGGGGCCTCCGGGGGCTACACCTTC.

The V and J genes are TRBV7-8 and TRBJ2-7; TRBD1 aligns across 7 bases. V dropped 2 bases and J dropped 12; count of bases not matched to a gene: 10. CDR1 and CDR2 from the germline V gene are SGHVS and FQNEAQ. The CDR3 has 13 residues. The CDR3, as DNA: TGTGCCAGCAGCTTATTACCAGGGGGAATGCGGTACTTC. Its translation: CASSLLPGGMRYF.

The chain joins TRBV20-1 to TRBJ1-4, with 7 bases fitting TRBD1. From germline, CDR1 is DFQATT and CDR2 SNEGSKA (reference sequence). This CDR3 spans 14 amino acids. The V segment lost 3 bases and the J segment 7 bases; nucleotides outside the gene matches: 8. DNA for the CDR3: TGCAGTGCTAGGCCGGGACAGTTGAGTGAAAAACTGTTTTTT. Translated, it gives CSARPGQLSEKLFF.

CDR3 nucleotide sequence: TGTGCCCTAGGGACAGTCTCTCAGCCCCAGCATTTT. It yields the protein CALGTVSQPQHF. The chain carries TRBV24-1 and TRBJ1-5, with 7 positions matching TRBD1. With V trimmed by 12 bases and J by 6 bases, 7 bases remained unmatched. Germline V gene data show CDR1 as KGHDR and CDR2 as SFDVKD. The CDR3 is 12 residues long.

The chain links TRBV19 to TRBJ1-5, with D perhaps matching TRBD1 (5 bases). CDR3 length equals 15 residues. Trimming pared 5 bases from V and 2 bases from J, leaving 13 bases between. CDR1 LNHDA and CDR2 SQIVND come from the germline V gene (reference sequence). Here the CDR3 DNA reads TGTGCCAGTAGTTGGGGCAGGGTGGGCAATCAGCCCCAGCATTTT. Encoded protein: CASSWGRVGNQPQHF.

This clonotype has a handful of counts. The V gene is TRBV7-2, the J gene TRBJ2-5; no clear D. Germline CDR1 SGHTA, CDR2 FQGNSA. This CDR3 has 13 residues. V was clipped by 4 bases and J by 13 bases, with 19 bases between them. The CDR3: CASSSPVRRHLYF. The CDR3 DNA follows: TGTGCCAGCAGCTCCCCGGTTCGGAGACACCTGTACTTC.

This clonotype was recorded many times. Mismatch with germline at one junction end may stem from a read error. The chain has TRBV5-5 and TRBJ1-1, with D possibly TRBD1 on 5 matching bases. CDR3 length: 16 residues. The germline V gene encodes CDR1 SGHKS and CDR2 YYEKEE (reference sequence). In nucleotides, the CDR3 is TGTGCCAGCAGGAGGGACCTTGGGTCTCTGAACACTGAAGTTTTCTTT. Amino acids: CASRRDLGSLNTEVFF. Based on the CDR3 plus reference TRBV5-5 and TRBJ1-1, the full variable domain is DAGVTQSPTHLIKTRGQQVTLRCSPISGHKSVSWYQQVLGQGPQFIFQYYEKEERGRGNFPDRFSARQFPNYSSELNVNALLLGDSALYLCASRRDLGSLNTEVFFGQGTRLTVV.

The chain joins TRBV29-1 to TRBJ2-6; possible D gene TRBD1, 6 bases. Trimming removed 5 bases at V and 0 bases at J, with 11 bases between. The CDR3 runs 15 residues. CDR1 and CDR2 from the germline V gene are SQVTM and ANQGSEA. The CDR3 nucleotides are TGCAGCGTTCTAGGACAGAGCTCTGGGGCCAACGTCCTGACTTTC. It encodes CSVLGQSSGANVLTF.

The chain couples TRBV20-1 to TRBJ1-4; the D is unclear. V was cut by 5 bases and J by 3 bases, with 13 bases left in between. Germline V CDR1 and CDR2: DFQATT, SNEGSKA (reference sequence). The CDR3 is 14 residues long. This CDR3 reads CSAVGVGANEKLFF. For the CDR3, the DNA is TGCAGTGCTGTCGGGGTTGGAGCTAATGAAAAACTGTTTTTT.

Note on this clonotype: At one end the junction does not follow the germline gene, possibly because of a read error. The chain couples TRBV20-1 to TRBJ2-5; perhaps TRBD1 as D (6 bases). The CDR3 totals 12 residues. The germline CDR1 and CDR2 sequences are DFQATT and SNEGSKA (reference sequence). As DNA, the CDR3 is TGCAGTGGTTCCGGACAGCAAGGGACCCAGTACTTC. Translation gives CSGSGQQGTQYF.

This clonotype showed up just once. The J gene is TRBJ1-2, the V gene TRBV7-8; D not resolved. Per germline, CDR1 SGHVS and CDR2 FQNEAQ. V was trimmed by 2 bases and J by 4 bases, leaving 11 bases between them. The CDR3 runs 14 residues. The CDR3 spells CASSLLGEPYGYTF. The CDR3 nucleotides read TGTGCCAGCAGCTTATTGGGAGAGCCCTATGGCTACACCTTC.

The rearrangement joins TRBV20-1 to TRBJ2-1; no firm D call. Trimming pared 4 bases from V and 0 bases from J, leaving 4 bases between. The CDR3 length is 12 residues. From germline, CDR1 is DFQATT and CDR2 SNEGSKA (reference sequence). The CDR3 DNA reads as TGCAGTGCTAAGGGCTCCTACAATGAGCAGTTCTTC. It yields the protein CSAKGSYNEQFF.

This clonotype occurred a few times. This chain's CDR3 is CASKVGTDTGELFF. The CDR3 DNA reads TGTGCCAGCAAGGTCGGGACAGACACCGGGGAGCTGTTTTTT. This chain links TRBV2 with TRBJ2-2; 7 bases are a match to TRBD1. This CDR3 has 14 amino acids. Germline-derived CDR1 and CDR2 are SNHLY and FYNNEI. V was clipped by 7 bases and J by 3 bases; unmatched bases: 5.

The V and J genes are TRBV6-5 and TRBJ1-3; D unresolved. CDR3 length: 16 amino acids. V was pared by 5 bases and J by 0 bases, with 14 bases between. Looked up from germline, CDR1 is MNHEY and CDR2 is SVGAGI. The DNA of the CDR3 is TGTGCCAGCAGTGAAGTCGCCGCAAGCTCTGGAAACACCATATATTTT. It is translated as CASSEVAASSGNTIYF.

This clonotype was picked up many times. CDR3 amino acids: CASRGAYEQYF. For the CDR3, the DNA is TGTGCCAGCAGAGGGGCTTACGAGCAGTACTTC. This chain joins TRBV14 and TRBJ2-7; a weak D match, TRBD1 (5 bases). V lost 6 bases and J 4 bases, leaving 7 bases between the germline ends. The CDR3 length is 11 residues. Germline CDR1 is SGHDN and CDR2 is FVKESK.

This chain joins TRBV7-9 and TRBJ2-7; D unclear. This CDR3 spans 12 amino acids. V lost 4 bases to trimming and J lost 9 bases, with 13 bases between them. CDR1 is SEHNR, CDR2 FQNEAQ, per germline (reference sequence). The DNA of the CDR3 is TGTGCCAGCAGCTCCGGTCCTCCCGGGCAGTACTTC. This sequence encodes CASSSGPPGQYF.

The rearrangement joins TRBV19 to TRBJ2-5; D possibly uses TRBD1 or TRBD2 (6 bases each). The CDR3 covers 16 residues. V gave up 5 bases and J gave up 5 bases, with 21 bases separating them. Germline V CDR1 and CDR2: LNHDA, SQIVND (reference sequence). DNA for the CDR3: TGTGCCAGTAGTCGGCGGGACATTTTTGAGGGGGAGACCCAGTACTTC. It translates to CASSRRDIFEGETQYF. Combining the CDR3 with reference TRBV19 and TRBJ2-5 gives the whole variable domain DGGITQSPKYLFRKEGQNVTLSCEQNLNHDAMYWYRQDPGQGLRLIYYSQIVNDFQKGDIAEGYSVSREKKESFPLTVTSAQKNPTAFYLCASSRRDIFEGETQYFGPGTRLLVL.

This clonotype was detected many times. One junction end disagrees with the germline gene, perhaps due to a read error. The CDR3 loop reads CASSLAGTGVEQYF. The CDR3 DNA reads as TGTGCCAGCAGTCTAGCCGGGACAGGGGTCGAGCAGTACTTC. V usage is TRBV12-3 or TRBV12-4 and J usage is TRBJ2-7; 10 bases map to TRBD1. The CDR3 runs to 14 residues.

With respect to this clonotype: Because the CDR3 is missing its conserved closing phenylalanine or tryptophan, this is likely a read error. The chain joins TRBV6-1 to TRBJ1-1; 7 bases agree with TRBD1. Germline CDR1 MNHNS, CDR2 SASEGT. The J segment lost 5 bases and the V segment lost 5 bases, leaving 11 bases of the junction unmatched. The CDR3 consists of 15 residues. CDR3 in amino acids: CASSLNWEQGTEAFS. CDR3 in DNA: TGTGCCAGCAGTCTTAATTGGGAACAGGGGACTGAAGCTTTCTCT.

This chain links TRBV2 with TRBJ1-1, with 7 bases that match TRBD1. After removal of 7 bases from V and 4 bases from J, the junction contained 6 bases not matched to a gene. CDR1 and CDR2 from the germline V gene are SNHLY and FYNNEI. This CDR3 has 13 residues. CDR3 coding DNA: TGTGCCAGCATTAGAGACAGGGTCACTGAAGCTTTCTTT. Its protein is CASIRDRVTEAFF.

As concerns this clonotype: A read error is likely, as this CDR3 ends without the conserved phenylalanine or tryptophan. The chain has TRBV10-3 and TRBJ1-1; D ambiguous. The CDR3 spans 14 residues. Germline values: CDR1 ENHRY, CDR2 SYGVKD. The V gene lost 8 bases and the J gene lost 4 bases, with 17 bases spanning the gap. The CDR3 coding sequence is TGTGCCATCTCGATTGGCACAACCAGCACTGAAGCTTTCCTT. It yields the protein CAISIGTTSTEAFL.

This clonotype was observed many times. The chain has TRBV7-8 and TRBJ1-1, with a weak D call TRBD1 (6 bases). The germline V and J ends were trimmed by 5 bases and 7 bases, with 14 bases remaining between them. The germline V gene encodes CDR1 SGHVS and CDR2 FQNEAQ. The CDR3 loop spans 13 amino acids. In nucleotides, the CDR3 is TGTGCCAGCAGCAAGAGGGGGGGTAATGAAGCTTTCTTT. It codes for CASSKRGGNEAFF.

This chain links TRBV29-1 with TRBJ1-5; 7 nucleotides match TRBD1. Germline V gene sequence: CDR1 SQVTM, CDR2 ANQGSEA. The CDR3 length is 19 residues. V trimming: 1 base; J trimming: 7 bases; junction bases outside the gene matches: 22. DNA for the CDR3: TGCAGCGTTGAAGGGGGGACGAACACCGGGGAGAGGGACAGCCAGCCCCAGCATTTT. Residues: CSVEGGTNTGERDSQPQHF.

The V and J genes are TRBV29-1 and TRBJ2-5; 7 bases are shared with TRBD2. Germline lookup yields CDR1 SQVTM and CDR2 ANQGSEA. The CDR3 length is 14 residues. The V and J ends lost 4 bases and 4 bases, in that order; junction bases with no gene match: 9. The CDR3 is CSVGGGSGSETQYF. The CDR3 DNA is TGCAGCGTTGGGGGGGGGAGCGGCTCAGAGACCCAGTACTTC.

The CDR3 region has the DNA TGTGCCTGGAAGGGGCGAAGCACAGATACGCAGTATTTT. Its protein product is CAWKGRSTDTQYF. This chain links TRBV30 with TRBJ2-3; possibly TRBD1 for D (5 bases). This CDR3 has 13 amino acids. The germline gives CDR1 GTSNPN, CDR2 SVGIG (reference sequence). V was pared by 4 bases and J by 0 bases, with 8 bases between. The full variable domain, with the rest looked up from reference TRBV30 and TRBJ2-3, is SQTIHQWPATLVQPVGSPLSLECTVEGTSNPNLYWYRQAAGRGLQLLFYSVGIGQISSEVPQNLSASRPQDRQFILSSKKLLLSDSGFYLCAWKGRSTDTQYFGPGTRLTVL.

This clonotype occurred many times. The chain is built from TRBV5-1 and TRBJ1-6; 7 bases match TRBD1. This CDR3 contains 17 residues. V lost 4 bases to trimming and J lost 10 bases; unmatched junction nucleotides: 17. The germline V gene encodes CDR1 SGHRS and CDR2 YFSETQ. CDR3 nucleotides: TGCGCCAGCAGCCCACAGGGGCCCCCTTCCCAATGGTCACCCCTCCACTTT. This codes for CASSPQGPPSQWSPLHF.